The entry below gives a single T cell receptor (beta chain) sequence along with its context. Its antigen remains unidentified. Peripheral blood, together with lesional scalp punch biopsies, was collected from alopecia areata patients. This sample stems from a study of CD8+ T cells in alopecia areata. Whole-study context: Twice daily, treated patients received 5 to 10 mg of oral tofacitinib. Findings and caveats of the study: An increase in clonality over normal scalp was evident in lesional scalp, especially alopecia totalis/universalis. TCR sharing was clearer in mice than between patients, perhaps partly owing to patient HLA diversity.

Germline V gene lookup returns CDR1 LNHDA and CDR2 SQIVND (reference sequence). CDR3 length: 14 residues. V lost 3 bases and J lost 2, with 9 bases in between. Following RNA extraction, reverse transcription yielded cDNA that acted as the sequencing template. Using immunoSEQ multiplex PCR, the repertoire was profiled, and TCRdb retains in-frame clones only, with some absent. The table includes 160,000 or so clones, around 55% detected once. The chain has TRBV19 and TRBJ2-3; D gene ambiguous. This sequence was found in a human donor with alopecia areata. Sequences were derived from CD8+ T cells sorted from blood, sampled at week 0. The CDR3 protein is CASSIDRATDTQYF. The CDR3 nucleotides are TGTGCCAGTAGTATCGACCGGGCCACAGATACGCAGTATTTT.